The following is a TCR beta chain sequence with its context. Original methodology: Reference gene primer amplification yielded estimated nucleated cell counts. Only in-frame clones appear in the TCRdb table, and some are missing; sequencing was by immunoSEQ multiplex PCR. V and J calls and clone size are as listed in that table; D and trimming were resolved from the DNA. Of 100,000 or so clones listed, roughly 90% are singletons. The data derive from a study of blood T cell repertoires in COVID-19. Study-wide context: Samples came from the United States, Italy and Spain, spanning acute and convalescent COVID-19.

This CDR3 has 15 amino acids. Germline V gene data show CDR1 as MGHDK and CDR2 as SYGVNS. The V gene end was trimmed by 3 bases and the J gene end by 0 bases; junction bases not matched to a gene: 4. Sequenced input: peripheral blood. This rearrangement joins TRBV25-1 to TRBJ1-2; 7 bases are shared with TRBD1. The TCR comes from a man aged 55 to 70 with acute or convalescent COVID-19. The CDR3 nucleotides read TGTGCCAGCAGTGATCCACAGGGGACTAACTATGGCTACACCTTC. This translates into CASSDPQGTNYGYTF.